The 9 T cell receptor beta chains presented below share a single source sample, sequenced in a study of T cell responses to AZD1222 COVID-19 vaccine. This table comes from immunoSEQ multiplex PCR, and its TCRdb copy is limited to in-frame clones, with some not included. The data hold around 140,000 clones, with around nine tenths observed a single time. This sample comprised peripheral blood, obtained 28 days after the second AZD1222 dose. Receptor source: an adult who received the AZD1222 COVID-19 vaccine.

V usage is TRBV7-9 and J usage is TRBJ2-7; D not certain. Trimming stripped 3 bases from V and 0 bases from J, with 3 bases between. Per germline, CDR1 SEHNR and CDR2 FQNEAQ (reference sequence). This CDR3 comprises 12 residues. CDR3 bases: TGTGCCAGCAGCTTCTCCTCCTACGAGCAGTACTTC. Its translation: CASSFSSYEQYF.

This chain connects TRBV2 to TRBJ1-2; D may be TRBD1 (6 bases). Germline values: CDR1 SNHLY, CDR2 FYNNEI. V lost 6 bases, J lost 6 bases, and 11 bases lay in between. This CDR3 is built from 12 residues. The DNA of the CDR3 is TGTGCCAGCAGAACTCACAGGGATGGCTACACCTTC. Its protein product is CASRTHRDGYTF.

The V and J genes are TRBV29-1 and TRBJ1-2; 7 nucleotides agree with TRBD1. The CDR3 totals 13 residues. V lost 5 bases to trimming and J lost 3 bases; unmatched junction nucleotides: 6. Germline V CDR1 and CDR2: SQVTM, ANQGSEA. The CDR3 is CSVLTGSDYGYTF. DNA of the CDR3: TGCAGCGTTTTGACAGGGTCAGACTATGGCTACACCTTC.

V usage is TRBV6-7 and J usage is TRBJ1-1; D possibly corresponds to TRBD1 (5 bases). TRBV6-7 is annotated as an ORF whose role is uncertain. The ends were cut back, 6 bases at V and 5 bases at J, with 16 bases in the middle. This CDR3 comprises 14 residues. In DNA, the CDR3 is TGTGCCAGCAGGGCAAGGGGTATACGAACTGAAGCTTTCTTT. This codes for CASRARGIRTEAFF.

This rearrangement joins TRBV10-3 to TRBJ1-6; the match to TRBD1 covers 10 bases. V was clipped by 7 bases and J by 9 bases; unmatched bases: 6. The CDR3 is made up of 14 amino acids. Germline loops: CDR1 ENHRY, CDR2 SYGVKD. CDR3 sequence reads: CAINGQGGSSPLHF. The CDR3 nucleotides are TGTGCCATCAACGGACAGGGGGGTAGTTCACCCCTCCACTTT.

This clone was picked up one time. The rearrangement links TRBV3-1 (or the pseudogene TRBV3-2) to TRBJ1-1; D call uncertain. The CDR3 sequence is 15 residues long. In germline, CDR1 is LGHDT, CDR2 YNNKEL (reference sequence). The V gene lost 1 base and the J gene lost 1 base, with 10 bases spanning the gap. In nucleotides, the CDR3 is TGTGCCAGCAGCCAAGGGTTCAAGAGGAACACTGAAGCTTTCTTT. This encodes CASSQGFKRNTEAFF.

The chain couples TRBV10-3 to TRBJ1-1; D is uncertain. Germline V lookup: CDR1 ENHRY, CDR2 SYGVKD. The CDR3 runs to 13 residues. Trimming pared 8 bases from V and 0 bases from J, leaving 10 bases between. The CDR3 sequence is CAIRRTLNTEAFF. For the CDR3, the DNA is TGTGCCATCCGAAGGACCCTGAACACTGAAGCTTTCTTT.

The chain has TRBV28 and TRBJ1-1; D perhaps matches TRBD1 (5 bases). The germline V gene has CDR1 MDHEN and CDR2 SYDVKM. Deletions cut 6 bases from V and 5 bases from J, with 16 bases between. The CDR3 extends over 14 amino acids. DNA for the CDR3: TGTGCCAGCAGCTCGGGGCCCTCGGGAACTGAAGCTTTCTTT. Protein product: CASSSGPSGTEAFF.

This rearrangement joins TRBV7-9 to TRBJ1-1, with 7 bases matching TRBD1. J was trimmed by 10 bases and V by 6 bases; bases with no gene match: 23. The CDR3 has 17 residues. Germline CDR1 SEHNR, CDR2 FQNEAQ (reference sequence). The CDR3 DNA is TGTGCCAGCAGGCGCGAAACAGGGGCCATCCCCTATCGGAGAGCTTTCTTT. As protein: CASRRETGAIPYRRAFF.